Listed below are T cell receptor beta chains from one sample, sequenced in a study of blood T cells in healthy people across ages. TCRdb re-derived calls from the 5' RACE reads in MiXCR, one entry per CDR3 protein. Of 700,000 to 800,000 distinct CDR3 sequences listed, roughly 44% were seen once; the top ten hold 20%. Input material: blood. These receptors were collected from a woman aged 55 to 70 in good health. Each CDR3 is given with its conserved first and last residue. A D gene is named only where the DNA matches it firmly. Part of the rows lack a size; the others show once, few, many or a class for expanded clones.

v_gene	d_gene	abundance	j_gene	CDR3nt	CDR3aa
TRBV3-1	TRBD1	-	TRBJ1-1	TGTGCCAGCAGGGGATGGGACAGGGAAACTGAAGCTTTCTTT	CASRGWDRETEAFF
TRBV13	-	many	TRBJ1-4	TGTGCCAGCAGGTTGGGAAGGGCTAAGAGTAATGAAAAACTGTTTTTT	CASRLGRAKSNEKLFF
TRBV5-1	-	-	TRBJ2-2	TGCGCCAGCAGCTCACAAGACACCGGGGAGCTGTTTTTT	CASSSQDTGELFF
TRBV5-5	-	many	TRBJ1-5	TGTGCCAGCAGCTCCCAAGATGGTCAGCCCCAGCATTTT	CASSSQDGQPQHF
TRBV20-1	-	-	TRBJ2-7	TGCAGTGCTAGAGTTCCAGGGCTGATCTACGAGCAGTACTTC	CSARVPGLIYEQYF
TRBV12-2	-	-	TRBJ2-3	TGTGCAAGGGGAAGTGCTACGCAGTATTTT	CARGSATQYF
TRBV10-3	TRBD1	-	TRBJ1-3	TGTGCCATCAGACAGGGGTCCTCTGGAAACACCATATATTTT	CAIRQGSSGNTIYF
TRBV20-1	TRBD2	-	TRBJ2-5	TGCAGTGCTAGTGATCCTGGGACTAGCGGGAAGGCCCAGTACTTC	CSASDPGTSGKAQYF
TRBV7-8	-	-	TRBJ2-1	TGTGCCGGCAGCTGGGACCTCGATGAGCAGTTCTTC	CAGSWDLDEQFF
TRBV20-1	-	few	TRBJ2-6	TGCAGTGCTTCCATCTCTGGGGCCAACGTCCTGACTTTC	CSASISGANVLTF
TRBV6-6	-	many	TRBJ2-5	TGTGCCAGCGTAACGGACCCTCAAGAGACCCAGTACTTC	CASVTDPQETQYF
TRBV7-9	TRBD2	few	TRBJ2-1	TGTGCCAGCAGCTTCCTAGCGGGGGGCCCTGATCTTTCTGAGCAGTTCTTC	CASSFLAGGPDLSEQFF
TRBV6-5	-	-	TRBJ2-5	TGTGCCATCGGGGTGGGAGAGACCCAGTACTTC	CAIGVGETQYF
TRBV12-3/TRBV12-4	-	few	TRBJ2-3	TGTGCCAGCAGTTTAGGGGGTCCTCCCATAGATACGCAGTATTTT	CASSLGGPPIDTQYF
TRBV11-3	TRBD2	-	TRBJ2-1	TGTGCCAGCAGCATTGGGACTAGTCATGAGCAGTTCTTC	CASSIGTSHEQFF